Sequencing of this T cell receptor beta chain was carried out in a study of radiation and T cells in renal cell carcinoma. About the study: Nephrectomy followed 15 Gy stereotactic body radiation by 4 weeks. Study conclusions and caveats: In blood, top tumor clones expanded by 2 weeks, shrinking by 4. No pretreatment tumor biopsies were available for baseline clonotypes.

This CDR3 has 15 amino acids. J lost 2 bases, V lost 3 bases, and 2 bases had no gene match. Germline V gives CDR1 KGHSH, CDR2 LQKENI. Noted time point: baseline pretreatment blood. Documented treatment: 15 Gy SBRT to primary tumor, nephrectomy 4 weeks later. After SBRT, blood was collected at 2 and 4 weeks, plus baseline. In its sample, this clone is medium-sized. The antigen is not known. Other DNA sequences from this sample encode an identical CDR3 as well. Clones were sequenced by immunoSEQ multiplex PCR, and TCRdb holds only the in-frame ones, with some missing. Among about 22,000 clones listed, 60% to 80% were seen once.

The receptor was derived from a man aged 55-75 years with renal cell carcinoma. This sample comprised blood, obtained from a patient whose treatment included radiotherapy and nephrectomy. V and J are TRBV18 and TRBJ1-5, with 9 bases aligning to TRBD1. The CDR3 DNA sequence: TGTGCCAGCTCACCGGACAGGGGCGGCAATCAGCCCCAGCATTTT. Translated: CASSPDRGGNQPQHF.